A single sample is the source of the 18 T cell receptor beta chains below, sequenced in a study of T cell responses to AZD1222 COVID-19 vaccine. Sequenced by immunoSEQ multiplex PCR; TCRdb stores in-frame clones only, minus some. The sample has under 200,000 clones, around 85% seen once; the top ten hold about 1%. Specimen: peripheral blood, collected 28 days after the second AZD1222 dose. Receptors were obtained from an adult who received the AZD1222 COVID-19 vaccine.

The V gene is TRBV28, the J gene TRBJ2-7, with D unclear. V was shortened by 4 bases and J by 6 bases, with 16 bases between the two germline ends. The CDR3 totals 14 residues. Germline CDR1 is MDHEN and CDR2 is SYDVKM. The CDR3 reads CASSSLSIMGEQYF. DNA for the CDR3: TGTGCCAGCAGTTCCCTCTCTATAATGGGCGAGCAGTACTTC.

CDR3: CASSEATSGGRQAQYF. CDR3 DNA sequence: TGCGCCAGCAGTGAGGCTACTAGCGGGGGGCGGCAGGCCCAGTACTTC. V gene TRBV10-1 combines with J gene TRBJ2-5; 12 bases agree with TRBD2. Trimming at V came to 2 bases and at J to 9 bases, leaving 10 bases not matched to a gene. CDR1 WNHNN and CDR2 SYGVQD come from the germline V gene (reference sequence). The CDR3 has 16 amino acids.

The chain recombines TRBV7-9 with TRBJ2-1; weak D call: TRBD1 (6 bases). CDR3 length: 12 amino acids. Trimming shortened V by 7 bases and J by 5 bases, and 9 bases separated the two germline ends. In germline, CDR1 is SEHNR, CDR2 FQNEAQ (reference sequence). The CDR3: CASTRGDNEQFF. For the CDR3, the DNA is TGTGCCAGCACCAGGGGAGACAATGAGCAGTTCTTC.

The V gene is TRBV12-3 or TRBV12-4, the J gene TRBJ1-2, with unresolved D. Trimming took off 4 bases at V and 8 bases at J, with 14 bases between the two ends. The CDR3 is 13 amino acids. Here the CDR3 reads CASSYVPLEGYTF. As DNA, the CDR3 is TGTGCCAGCAGTTATGTCCCCCTTGAGGGCTACACCTTC.

This chain connects TRBV2 to TRBJ2-7; the D is unclear. Germline V gene data show CDR1 as SNHLY and CDR2 as FYNNEI. The V gene lost 6 bases and the J gene lost 2 bases, with 11 bases spanning the gap. The CDR3 contains 13 residues. The CDR3 is CASRVGLAYEQYF. The DNA for the CDR3 is TGTGCCAGCAGAGTGGGATTAGCCTACGAGCAGTACTTC.

The chain combines TRBV4-2 with TRBJ2-3, with D unclear. Germline V gene data show CDR1 as LGHNA and CDR2 as YNFKEQ. The V and J ends lost 2 bases and 1 base respectively, with 13 bases between them. CDR3 length equals 16 residues. The CDR3 region has the DNA TGTGCCAGCAGCCAAAAAATGGCACAGCGCACAGATACGCAGTATTTT. Protein product: CASSQKMAQRTDTQYF.

This chain links TRBV6-1 with TRBJ1-2; D perhaps matches TRBD1 (6 bases). Germline V CDR1 and CDR2: MNHNS, SASEGT. V lost 2 bases to trimming and J lost 8 bases, with 18 bases between them. CDR3 length equals 15 residues. The CDR3 sequence is CASSELRGAGDGYTF. The CDR3 nucleotides are TGTGCCAGCAGTGAACTCCGAGGGGCAGGGGACGGCTACACCTTC.

J is TRBJ2-1 and V is TRBV11-3, with a weak D call TRBD1 (5 bases). The V end was cut by 6 bases, the J end by 0 bases, with 21 bases between. The CDR3 totals 18 residues. The V gene's germline CDR1 is SGHNT and CDR2 YENEEA. The DNA of the CDR3 is TGTGCCAGCAGTCACAGGTGGGGCACCTCAAGCTCCTACAATGAGCAGTTCTTC. Amino acids: CASSHRWGTSSSYNEQFF. Filled out from reference TRBV11-3 and TRBJ2-1, the complete variable domain reads EAGVVQSPRYKIIEKKQPVAFWCNPISGHNTLYWYLQNLGQGPELLIRYENEEAVDDSQLPKDRFSAERLKGVDSTLKIQPAELGDSAVYLCASSHRWGTSSSYNEQFFGPGTRLTVL.

V gene TRBV5-6 combines with J gene TRBJ1-4; unclear D gene. The CDR3 totals 13 residues. Trimming cost V 5 bases and J 5 bases, with 10 bases left between them. The V gene's germline CDR1 is SGHDT and CDR2 YYEEEE. The CDR3 coding sequence is TGTGCCAGCAGAAGGTTGGTGAATGAAAAACTGTTTTTT. This sequence encodes CASRRLVNEKLFF. Using reference TRBV5-6 and TRBJ1-4 for the parts outside the CDR3, the full variable domain is DAGVTQSPTHLIKTRGQQVTLRCSPKSGHDTVSWYQQALGQGPQFIFQYYEEEERQRGNFPDRFSGHQFPNYSSELNVNALLLGDSALYLCASRRLVNEKLFFGSGTQLSVL.

The gene calls are TRBV4-3 and TRBJ1-3, with a possible D match to TRBD1 (5 bases). This CDR3 contains 16 residues. CDR1 is LGHNA and CDR2 is YSLEER in the germline V gene. Deletions cut 1 base from V and 0 bases from J, with 10 bases between. The CDR3 region has the DNA TGCGCCAGCAGCCAAGGGCGGGGCTCCTCTGGAAACACCATATATTTT. Translating gives CASSQGRGSSGNTIYF.

CDR3 region: CASSEGYKANTEAFF. CDR3 DNA: TGTGCCAGCAGTGAAGGGTATAAGGCTAACACTGAAGCTTTCTTT. V gene TRBV6-1 combines with J gene TRBJ1-1; D is undetermined. Per germline, CDR1 MNHNS and CDR2 SASEGT. The V and J ends lost 1 base and 2 bases respectively, with 11 bases between them. The CDR3 consists of 15 residues.

J is TRBJ2-7 and V is TRBV5-1; weak D call: TRBD1 (5 bases). Trimming took off 0 bases at V and 6 bases at J, with 16 bases between the two ends. This CDR3 contains 15 residues. Germline loops: CDR1 SGHRS, CDR2 YFSETQ. CDR3 bases: TGCGCCAGCAGCTTGGCTCCAGGGATGGAGCTCGAGCAGTACTTC. It yields the protein CASSLAPGMELEQYF. The full variable domain, completed using reference TRBV5-1 and TRBJ2-7, is KAGVTQTPRYLIKTRGQQVTLSCSPISGHRSVSWYQQTPGQGLQFLFEYFSETQRNKGNFPGRFSGRQFSNSRSEMNVSTLELGDSALYLCASSLAPGMELEQYFGPGTRLTVT.

This sequence joins TRBV14 and TRBJ1-2; tentatively, D is TRBD1 (6 bases). The ends were cut back, 0 bases at V and 4 bases at J, with 15 bases in the middle. Germline lookup yields CDR1 SGHDN and CDR2 FVKESK. This CDR3 has 16 amino acids. This chain's CDR3 is CASSQEQGSVSYGYTF. DNA for the CDR3: TGTGCCAGCAGCCAAGAACAGGGAAGTGTCTCCTATGGCTACACCTTC. Full variable domain (missing parts from reference TRBV14 and TRBJ1-2): EAGVTQFPSHSVIEKGQTVTLRCDPISGHDNLYWYRRVMGKEIKFLLHFVKESKQDESGMPNNRFLAERTGGTYSTLKVQPAELEDSGVYFCASSQEQGSVSYGYTFGSGTRLTVV.

The V gene is TRBV6-5, the J gene TRBJ1-2; TRBD1 might be the D (5 bases). In germline, CDR1 is MNHEY, CDR2 SVGAGI. The CDR3 loop spans 12 amino acids. V lost 6 bases and J lost 4, with 9 bases in between. The CDR3 region has the DNA TGTGCCAGCAGCCGGGACGGCTATGGCTACACCTTC. It translates to CASSRDGYGYTF.

The rearrangement joins TRBV6-5 to TRBJ1-1; 7 nucleotides match TRBD1. V shed 6 bases and J 0 bases; nucleotides not matched to a gene: 7. The CDR3 runs 15 residues. In germline, CDR1 is MNHEY, CDR2 SVGAGI. CDR3 coding DNA: TGTGCCAGCAGATGGAGCGGGACAGTGAACACTGAAGCTTTCTTT. Amino acid sequence: CASRWSGTVNTEAFF.

The chain is built from TRBV4-1 and TRBJ2-1; possible D gene TRBD1, 6 bases. V lost 2 bases and J 14 bases, leaving 13 bases between the germline ends. The CDR3 contains 12 residues. CDR1 and CDR2 from the germline V gene are MGHRA and YSYEKL. CDR3 in amino acids: CASSQPPGVEFF. For the CDR3, the DNA is TGCGCCAGCAGCCAACCTCCAGGGGTAGAGTTCTTC.

In DNA, the CDR3 is TGTGCCAGCAGCGCCTCGGGTTTGGGTGAAAAACTGTTTTTT. It codes for CASSASGLGEKLFF. V is TRBV7-8 and J is TRBJ1-4, with D hard to call. The germline V and J ends were trimmed by 5 bases and 7 bases, with 14 bases remaining between them. Germline CDR1 is SGHVS and CDR2 is FQNEAQ. This CDR3 region has 14 residues. Supplemented by reference TRBV7-8 and TRBJ1-4, the full variable domain reads GAGVSQSPRYKVAKRGQDVALRCDPISGHVSLFWYQQALGQGPEFLTYFQNEAQLDKSGLPSDRFFAERPEGSVSTLKIQRTQQEDSAVYLCASSASGLGEKLFFGSGTQLSVL.

The chain combines TRBV6-2 or TRBV6-3 with TRBJ1-5; 7 nucleotides match TRBD1. This CDR3 is 15 amino acids long. The germline CDR1 and CDR2 sequences are MNHEY and SVGEGT. V lost 4 bases, J lost 7 bases, and 10 bases stayed unmatched. The CDR3 bases are TGTGCCAGCAGTTTCCGGACAGGTCTCAGGCAGCCCCAGCATTTT. Translation: CASSFRTGLRQPQHF.